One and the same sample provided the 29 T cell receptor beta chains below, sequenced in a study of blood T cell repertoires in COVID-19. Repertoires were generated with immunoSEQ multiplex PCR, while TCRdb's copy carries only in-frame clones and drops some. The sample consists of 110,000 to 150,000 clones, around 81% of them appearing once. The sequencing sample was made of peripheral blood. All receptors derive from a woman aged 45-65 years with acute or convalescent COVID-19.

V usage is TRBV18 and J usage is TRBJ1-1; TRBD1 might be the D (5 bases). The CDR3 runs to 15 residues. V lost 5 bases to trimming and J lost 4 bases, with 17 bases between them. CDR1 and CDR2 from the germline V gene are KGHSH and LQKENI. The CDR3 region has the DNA TGTGCCAGCTCAACGCGGCGGGGGTTGGGCACTGAAGCTTTCTTT. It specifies CASSTRRGLGTEAFF.

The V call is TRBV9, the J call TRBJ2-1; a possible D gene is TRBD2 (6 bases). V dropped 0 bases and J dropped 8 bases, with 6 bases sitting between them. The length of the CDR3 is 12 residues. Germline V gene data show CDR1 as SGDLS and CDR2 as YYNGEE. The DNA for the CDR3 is TGTGCCAGCAGCGTAGGGGAGGATGAGCAGTTCTTC. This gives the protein CASSVGEDEQFF.

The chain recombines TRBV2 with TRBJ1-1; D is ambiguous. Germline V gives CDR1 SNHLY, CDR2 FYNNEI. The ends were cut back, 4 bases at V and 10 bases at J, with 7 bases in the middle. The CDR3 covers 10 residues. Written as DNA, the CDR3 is TGTGCCAGCAGTGTCGGTCCAGCTTTCTTT. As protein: CASSVGPAFF.

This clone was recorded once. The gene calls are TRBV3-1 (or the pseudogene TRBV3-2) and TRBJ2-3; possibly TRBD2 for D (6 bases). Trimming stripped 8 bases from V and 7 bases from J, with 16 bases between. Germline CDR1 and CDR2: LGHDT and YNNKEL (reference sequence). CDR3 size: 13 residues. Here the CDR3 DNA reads TGTGCCAGCTTGAGTAGGGGCGGGAATACGCAGTATTTT. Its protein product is CASLSRGGNTQYF.

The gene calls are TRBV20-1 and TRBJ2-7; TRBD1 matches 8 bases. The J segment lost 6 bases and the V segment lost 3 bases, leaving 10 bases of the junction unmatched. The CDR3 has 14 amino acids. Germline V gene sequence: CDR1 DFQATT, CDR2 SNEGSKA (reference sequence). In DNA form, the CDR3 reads TGCAGTGCTAGTAAGGCAACAGGGGGTGGCGAGCAGTACTTC. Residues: CSASKATGGGEQYF.

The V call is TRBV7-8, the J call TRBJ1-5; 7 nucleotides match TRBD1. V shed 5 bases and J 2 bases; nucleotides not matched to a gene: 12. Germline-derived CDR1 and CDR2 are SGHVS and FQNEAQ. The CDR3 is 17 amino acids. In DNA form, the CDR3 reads TGTGCCAGCAGCAAGGCAGGGGGATTGCGTGGCAATCAGCCCCAGCATTTT. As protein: CASSKAGGLRGNQPQHF.

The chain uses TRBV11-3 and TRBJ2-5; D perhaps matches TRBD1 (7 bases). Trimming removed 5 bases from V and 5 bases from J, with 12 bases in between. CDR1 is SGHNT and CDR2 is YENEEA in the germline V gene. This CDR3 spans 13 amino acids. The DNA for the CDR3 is TGTGCCAGCAGCCCAGCAGGGGGGGAGACCCAGTACTTC. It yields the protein CASSPAGGETQYF. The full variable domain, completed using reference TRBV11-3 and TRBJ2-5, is EAGVVQSPRYKIIEKKQPVAFWCNPISGHNTLYWYLQNLGQGPELLIRYENEEAVDDSQLPKDRFSAERLKGVDSTLKIQPAELGDSAVYLCASSPAGGETQYFGPGTRLLVL.

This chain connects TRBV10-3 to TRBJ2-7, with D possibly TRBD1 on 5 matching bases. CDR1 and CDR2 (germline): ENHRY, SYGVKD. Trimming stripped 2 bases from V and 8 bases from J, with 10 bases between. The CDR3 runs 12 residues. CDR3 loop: CAISEQGNKQYF. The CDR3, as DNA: TGTGCCATCAGTGAGCAGGGTAACAAGCAGTACTTC.

The CDR3 nucleotides are TGTGCCAGCAGTCCAACGACTAGCGGGGGGGCCACCGGGGAGCTGTTTTTT. This gives the protein CASSPTTSGGATGELFF. V usage is TRBV27 and J usage is TRBJ2-2; 14 positions agree with TRBD2. The CDR3 spans 17 residues. Germline V gives CDR1 MNHEY, CDR2 SMNVEV (reference sequence). Losses at the gene ends were 5 bases for V and 4 bases for J; bases not matched to a gene: 6.

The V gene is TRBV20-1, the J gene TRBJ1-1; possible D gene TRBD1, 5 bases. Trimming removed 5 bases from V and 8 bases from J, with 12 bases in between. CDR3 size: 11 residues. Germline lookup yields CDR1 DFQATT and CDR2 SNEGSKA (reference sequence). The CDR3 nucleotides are TGCAGTGCTGGTTCCGGGGGAGAAGCTTTCTTT. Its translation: CSAGSGGEAFF.

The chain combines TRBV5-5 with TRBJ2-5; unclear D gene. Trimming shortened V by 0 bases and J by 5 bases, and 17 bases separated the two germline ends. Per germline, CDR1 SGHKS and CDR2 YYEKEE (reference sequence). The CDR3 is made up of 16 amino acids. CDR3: CASSLDPLLFSETQYF. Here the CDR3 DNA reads TGTGCCAGCAGCTTGGACCCTTTACTGTTTTCTGAGACCCAGTACTTC. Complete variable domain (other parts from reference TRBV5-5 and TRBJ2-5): DAGVTQSPTHLIKTRGQQVTLRCSPISGHKSVSWYQQVLGQGPQFIFQYYEKEERGRGNFPDRFSARQFPNYSSELNVNALLLGDSALYLCASSLDPLLFSETQYFGPGTRLLVL.

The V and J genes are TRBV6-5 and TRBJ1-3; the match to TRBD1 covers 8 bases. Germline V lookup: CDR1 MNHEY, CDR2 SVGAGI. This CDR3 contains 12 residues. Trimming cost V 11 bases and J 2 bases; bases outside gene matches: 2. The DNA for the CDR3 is TGTGCCTCCAGGGGGCCTGGAAACACCATATATTTT. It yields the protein CASRGPGNTIYF.

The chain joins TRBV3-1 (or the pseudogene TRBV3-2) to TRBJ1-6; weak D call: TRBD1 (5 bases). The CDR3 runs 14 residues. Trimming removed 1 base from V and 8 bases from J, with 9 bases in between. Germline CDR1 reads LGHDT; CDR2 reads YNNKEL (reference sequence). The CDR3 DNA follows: TGTGCCAGCAGCCAAGGCAGGGTAGATTCACCCCTCCACTTT. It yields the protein CASSQGRVDSPLHF.

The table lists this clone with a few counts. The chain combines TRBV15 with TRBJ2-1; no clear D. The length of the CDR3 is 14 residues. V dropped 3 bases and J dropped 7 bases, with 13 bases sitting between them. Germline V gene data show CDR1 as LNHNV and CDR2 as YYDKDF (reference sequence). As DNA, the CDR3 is TGTGCCACCAGCAGGGGTTCCCAGGATAATGAGCAGTTCTTC. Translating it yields CATSRGSQDNEQFF.

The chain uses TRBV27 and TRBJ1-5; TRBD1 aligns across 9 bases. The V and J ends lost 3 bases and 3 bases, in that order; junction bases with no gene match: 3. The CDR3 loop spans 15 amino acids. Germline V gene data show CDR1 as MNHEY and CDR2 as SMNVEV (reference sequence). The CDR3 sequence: CASSFGTGSNQPQHF. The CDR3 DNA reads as TGTGCCAGCAGTTTCGGGACAGGGTCCAATCAGCCCCAGCATTTT.

In DNA, the CDR3 is TGCAGTGCTATACCGGTTTCACCCCTCCACTTT. Residues: CSAIPVSPLHF. The chain uses TRBV20-1 and TRBJ1-6; D is uncertain. Germline lookup yields CDR1 DFQATT and CDR2 SNEGSKA (reference sequence). The CDR3 is made up of 11 amino acids. V was shortened by 4 bases and J by 9 bases, with 7 bases between the two germline ends.

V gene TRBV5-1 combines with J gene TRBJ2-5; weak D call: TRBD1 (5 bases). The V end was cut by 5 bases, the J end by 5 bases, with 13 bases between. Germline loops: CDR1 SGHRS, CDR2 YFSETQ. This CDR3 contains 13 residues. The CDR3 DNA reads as TGCGCCAGCAGTTCCCAGGGTGAGGAGACCCAGTACTTC. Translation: CASSSQGEETQYF.

CDR3 sequence reads: CASSGNGGNTEAFF. In DNA, the CDR3 is TGTGCCAGCAGTGGGAACGGGGGGAACACTGAAGCTTTCTTT. The chain uses TRBV7-9 and TRBJ1-1; TRBD1 is a possible D gene (5 bases). This CDR3 has 14 amino acids. Germline values: CDR1 SEHNR, CDR2 FQNEAQ (reference sequence). V was clipped by 6 bases and J by 1 base, with 12 bases between them.

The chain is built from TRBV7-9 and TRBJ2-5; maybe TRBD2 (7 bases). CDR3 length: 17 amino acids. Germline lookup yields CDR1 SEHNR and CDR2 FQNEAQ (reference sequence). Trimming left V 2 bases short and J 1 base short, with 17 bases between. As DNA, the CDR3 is TGTGCCAGCAGCTTACTTTCACGGGGGGCCTCCCAAGAGACCCAGTACTTC. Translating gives CASSLLSRGASQETQYF.

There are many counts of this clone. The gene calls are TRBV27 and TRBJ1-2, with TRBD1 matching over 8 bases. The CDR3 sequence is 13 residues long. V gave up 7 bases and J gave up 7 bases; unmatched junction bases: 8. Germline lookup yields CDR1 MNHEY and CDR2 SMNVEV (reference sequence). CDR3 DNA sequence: TGTGCCAGCACTACAGGGGGATCGAGTGGCTACACCTTC. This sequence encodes CASTTGGSSGYTF.

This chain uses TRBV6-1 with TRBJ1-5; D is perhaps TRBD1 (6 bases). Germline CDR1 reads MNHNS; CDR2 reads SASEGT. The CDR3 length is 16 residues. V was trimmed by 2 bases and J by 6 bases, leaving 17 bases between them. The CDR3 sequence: CASSEPGRGGLQPQHF. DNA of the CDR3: TGTGCCAGCAGTGAACCAGGAAGGGGGGGGCTTCAGCCCCAGCATTTT.

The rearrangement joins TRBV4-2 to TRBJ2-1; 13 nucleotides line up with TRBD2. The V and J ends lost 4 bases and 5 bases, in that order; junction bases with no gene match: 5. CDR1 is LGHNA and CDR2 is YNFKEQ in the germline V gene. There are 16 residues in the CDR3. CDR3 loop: CASSPGGLAGNNEQFF. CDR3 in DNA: TGTGCCAGCAGCCCAGGGGGACTAGCGGGGAACAATGAGCAGTTCTTC.

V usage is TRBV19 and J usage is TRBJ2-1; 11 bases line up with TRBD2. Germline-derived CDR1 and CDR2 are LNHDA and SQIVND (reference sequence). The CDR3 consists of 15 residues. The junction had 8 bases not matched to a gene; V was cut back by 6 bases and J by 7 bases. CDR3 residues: CASSYSGGAKNEQFF. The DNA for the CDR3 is TGTGCCAGTAGCTATAGCGGGGGGGCGAAAAATGAGCAGTTCTTC. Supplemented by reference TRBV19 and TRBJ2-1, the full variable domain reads DGGITQSPKYLFRKEGQNVTLSCEQNLNHDAMYWYRQDPGQGLRLIYYSQIVNDFQKGDIAEGYSVSREKKESFPLTVTSAQKNPTAFYLCASSYSGGAKNEQFFGPGTRLTVL.

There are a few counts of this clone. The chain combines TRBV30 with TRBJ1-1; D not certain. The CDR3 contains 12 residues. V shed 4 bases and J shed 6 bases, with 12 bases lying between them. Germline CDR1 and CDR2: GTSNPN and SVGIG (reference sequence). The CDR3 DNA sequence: TGTGCCTGGACAAACAACCCAGCTGAAGCTTTCTTT. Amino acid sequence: CAWTNNPAEAFF.

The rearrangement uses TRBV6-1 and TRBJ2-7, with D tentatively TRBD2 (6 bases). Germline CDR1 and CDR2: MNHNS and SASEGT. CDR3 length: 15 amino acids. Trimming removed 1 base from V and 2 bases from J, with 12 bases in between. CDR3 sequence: CASSEGVSGPYEQYF. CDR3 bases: TGTGCCAGCAGTGAAGGAGTTAGCGGCCCCTACGAGCAGTACTTC.

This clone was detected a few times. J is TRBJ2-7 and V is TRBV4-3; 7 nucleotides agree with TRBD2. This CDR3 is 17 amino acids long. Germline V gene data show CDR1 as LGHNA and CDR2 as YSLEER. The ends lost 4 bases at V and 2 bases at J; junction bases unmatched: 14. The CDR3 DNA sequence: TGCGCCAGCAGCCCGTTCTTCGGCAGCGGGGATGCCTACGAGCAGTACTTC. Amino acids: CASSPFFGSGDAYEQYF.

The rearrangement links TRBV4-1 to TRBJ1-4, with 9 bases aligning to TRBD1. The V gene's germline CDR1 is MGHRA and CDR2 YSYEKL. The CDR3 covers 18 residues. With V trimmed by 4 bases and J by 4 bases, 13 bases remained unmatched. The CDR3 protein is CASSLLGTTGGDNEKLFF. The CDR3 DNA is TGCGCCAGCAGCCTTCTGGGGACGACAGGGGGGGATAATGAAAAACTGTTTTTT.

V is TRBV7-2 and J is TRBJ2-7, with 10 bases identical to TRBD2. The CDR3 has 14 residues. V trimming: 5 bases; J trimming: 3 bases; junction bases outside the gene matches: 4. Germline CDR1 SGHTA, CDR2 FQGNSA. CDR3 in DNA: TGTGCCAGCAGCCTATTAGCGGGGGGCTACGAGCAGTACTTC. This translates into CASSLLAGGYEQYF.

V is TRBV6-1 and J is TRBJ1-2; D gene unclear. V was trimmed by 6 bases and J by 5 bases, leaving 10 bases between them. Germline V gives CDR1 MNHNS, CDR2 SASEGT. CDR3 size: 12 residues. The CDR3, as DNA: TGTGCCAGCAGCCCGGCGGGTTATGGCTACACCTTC. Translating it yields CASSPAGYGYTF.